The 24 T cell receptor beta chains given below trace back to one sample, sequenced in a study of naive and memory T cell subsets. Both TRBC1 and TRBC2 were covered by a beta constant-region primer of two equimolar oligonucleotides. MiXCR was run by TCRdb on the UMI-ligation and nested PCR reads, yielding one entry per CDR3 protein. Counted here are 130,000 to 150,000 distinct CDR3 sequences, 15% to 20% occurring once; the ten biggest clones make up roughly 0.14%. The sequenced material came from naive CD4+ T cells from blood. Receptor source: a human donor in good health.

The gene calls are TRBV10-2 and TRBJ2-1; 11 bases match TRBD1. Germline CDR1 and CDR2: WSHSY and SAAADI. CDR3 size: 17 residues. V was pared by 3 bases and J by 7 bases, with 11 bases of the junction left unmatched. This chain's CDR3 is CASSDPRGDRGMNEQFF. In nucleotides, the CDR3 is TGCGCCAGCAGTGACCCGAGAGGGGACAGGGGGATGAATGAGCAGTTCTTC.

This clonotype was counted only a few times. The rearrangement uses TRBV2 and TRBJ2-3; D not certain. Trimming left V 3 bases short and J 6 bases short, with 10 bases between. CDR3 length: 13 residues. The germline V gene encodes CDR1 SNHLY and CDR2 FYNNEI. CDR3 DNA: TGTGCCAGCAGTGACGGAACGGGCGATACGCAGTATTTT. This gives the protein CASSDGTGDTQYF.

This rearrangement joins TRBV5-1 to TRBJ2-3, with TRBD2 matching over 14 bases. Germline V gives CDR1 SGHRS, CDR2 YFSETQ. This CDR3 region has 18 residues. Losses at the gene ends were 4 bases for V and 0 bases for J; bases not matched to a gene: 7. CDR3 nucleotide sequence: TGCGCCAGCAGCAAGGGGACTAGCGGGAGCCCTAGCACAGATACGCAGTATTTT. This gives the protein CASSKGTSGSPSTDTQYF.

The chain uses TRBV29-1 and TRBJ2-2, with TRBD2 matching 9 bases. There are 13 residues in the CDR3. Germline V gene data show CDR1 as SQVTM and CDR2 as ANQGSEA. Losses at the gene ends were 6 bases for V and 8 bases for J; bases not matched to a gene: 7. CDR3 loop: CSVEISGSGELFF. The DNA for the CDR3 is TGCAGCGTGGAGATTAGCGGGAGTGGGGAGCTGTTTTTT.

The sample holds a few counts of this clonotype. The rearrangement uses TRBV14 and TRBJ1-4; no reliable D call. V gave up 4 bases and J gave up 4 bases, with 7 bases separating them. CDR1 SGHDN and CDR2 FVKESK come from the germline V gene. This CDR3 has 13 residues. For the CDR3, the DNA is TGTGCCAGCAGCCGGGGTTATAATGAAAAACTGTTTTTT. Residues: CASSRGYNEKLFF.

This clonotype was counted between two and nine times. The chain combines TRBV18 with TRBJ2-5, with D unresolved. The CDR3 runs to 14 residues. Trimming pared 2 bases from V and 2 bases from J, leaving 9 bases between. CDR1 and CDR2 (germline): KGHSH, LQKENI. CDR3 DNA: TGTGCCAGCTCACCATACAGAGCTCAAGAGACCCAGTACTTC. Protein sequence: CASSPYRAQETQYF. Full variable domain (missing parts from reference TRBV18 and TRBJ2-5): NAGVMQNPRHLVRRRGQEARLRCSPMKGHSHVYWYRQLPEEGLKFMVYLQKENIIDESGMPKERFSAEFPKEGPSILRIQQVVRGDSAAYFCASSPYRAQETQYFGPGTRLLVL.

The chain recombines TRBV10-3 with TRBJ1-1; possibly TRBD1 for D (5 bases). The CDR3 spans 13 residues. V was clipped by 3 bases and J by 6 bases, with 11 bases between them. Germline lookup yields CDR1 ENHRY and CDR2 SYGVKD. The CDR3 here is CAISEYAGPEAFF. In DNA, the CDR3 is TGTGCCATCAGTGAATACGCAGGGCCTGAAGCTTTCTTT.

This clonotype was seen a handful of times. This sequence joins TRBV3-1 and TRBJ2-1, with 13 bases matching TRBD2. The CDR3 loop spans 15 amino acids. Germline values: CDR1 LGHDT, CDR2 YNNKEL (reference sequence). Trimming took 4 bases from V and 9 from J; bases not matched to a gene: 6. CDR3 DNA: TGTGCCAGCAGCCCCGGGACTAGCGGGGTGGGTGAGCAGTTCTTC. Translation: CASSPGTSGVGEQFF.

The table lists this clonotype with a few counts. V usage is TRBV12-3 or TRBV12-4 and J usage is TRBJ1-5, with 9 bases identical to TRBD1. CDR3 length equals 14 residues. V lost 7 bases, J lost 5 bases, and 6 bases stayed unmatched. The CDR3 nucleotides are TGTGCCAGCACCTTACAGGGGGCCTATCAGCCCCAGCATTTT. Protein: CASTLQGAYQPQHF.

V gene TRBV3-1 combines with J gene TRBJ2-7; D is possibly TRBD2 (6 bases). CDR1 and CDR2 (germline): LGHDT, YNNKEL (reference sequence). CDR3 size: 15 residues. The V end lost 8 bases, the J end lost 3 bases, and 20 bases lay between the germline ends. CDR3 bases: TGTGCCAGCGGCAACCTGGGACTTTCGGACTACGAGCAGTACTTC. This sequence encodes CASGNLGLSDYEQYF.

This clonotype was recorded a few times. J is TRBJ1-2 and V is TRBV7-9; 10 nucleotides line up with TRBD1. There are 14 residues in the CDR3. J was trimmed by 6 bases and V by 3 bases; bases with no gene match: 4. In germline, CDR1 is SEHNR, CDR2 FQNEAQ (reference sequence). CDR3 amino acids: CASSLGTGDNGYTF. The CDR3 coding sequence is TGTGCCAGCAGCTTGGGGACAGGGGATAATGGCTACACCTTC.

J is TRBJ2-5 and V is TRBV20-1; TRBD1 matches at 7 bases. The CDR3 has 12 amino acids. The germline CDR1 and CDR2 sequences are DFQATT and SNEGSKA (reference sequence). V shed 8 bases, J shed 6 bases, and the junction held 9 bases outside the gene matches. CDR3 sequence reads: CSYRGLKKTQYF. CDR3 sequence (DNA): TGCAGTTATAGGGGGCTGAAAAAGACCCAGTACTTC.

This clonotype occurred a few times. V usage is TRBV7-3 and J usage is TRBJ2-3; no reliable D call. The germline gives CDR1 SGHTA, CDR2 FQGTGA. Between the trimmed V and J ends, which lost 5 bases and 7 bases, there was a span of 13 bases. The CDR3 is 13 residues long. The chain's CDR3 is CASSPSVANTQYF. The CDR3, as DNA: TGTGCCAGCAGCCCATCCGTAGCTAATACGCAGTATTTT.

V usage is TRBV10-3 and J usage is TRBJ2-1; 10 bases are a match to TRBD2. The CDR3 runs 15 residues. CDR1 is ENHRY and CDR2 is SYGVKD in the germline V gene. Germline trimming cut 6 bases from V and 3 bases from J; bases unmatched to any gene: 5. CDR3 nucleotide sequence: TGTGCCATCAGCCCGAGCGGGAGGGGCTACAATGAGCAGTTCTTC. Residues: CAISPSGRGYNEQFF.

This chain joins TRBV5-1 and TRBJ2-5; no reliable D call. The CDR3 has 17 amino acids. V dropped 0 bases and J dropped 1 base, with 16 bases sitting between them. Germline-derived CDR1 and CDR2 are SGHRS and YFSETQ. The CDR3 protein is CASSLGTSGPGQETQYF. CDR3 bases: TGCGCCAGCAGCTTGGGAACCTCTGGACCTGGCCAAGAGACCCAGTACTTC.

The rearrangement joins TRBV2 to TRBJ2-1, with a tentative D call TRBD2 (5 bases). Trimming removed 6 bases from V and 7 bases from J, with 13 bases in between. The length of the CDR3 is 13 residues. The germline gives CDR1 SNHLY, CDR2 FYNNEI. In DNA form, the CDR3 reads TGTGCCAGCAGGGGAGAACGATGGAATGAGCAGTTCTTC. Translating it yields CASRGERWNEQFF.

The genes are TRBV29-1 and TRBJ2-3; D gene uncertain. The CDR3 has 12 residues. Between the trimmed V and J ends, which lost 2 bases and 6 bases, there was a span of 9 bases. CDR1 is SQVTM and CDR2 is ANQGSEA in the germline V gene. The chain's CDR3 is CSVESMADTQYF. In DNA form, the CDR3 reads TGCAGCGTTGAATCAATGGCGGATACGCAGTATTTT.

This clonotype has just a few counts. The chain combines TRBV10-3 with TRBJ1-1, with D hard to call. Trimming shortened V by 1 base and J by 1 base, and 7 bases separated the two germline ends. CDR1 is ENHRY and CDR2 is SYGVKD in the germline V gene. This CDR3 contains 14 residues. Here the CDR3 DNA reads TGTGCCATCAGTGAGTTTGGCGAGAACACTGAAGCTTTCTTT. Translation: CAISEFGENTEAFF.

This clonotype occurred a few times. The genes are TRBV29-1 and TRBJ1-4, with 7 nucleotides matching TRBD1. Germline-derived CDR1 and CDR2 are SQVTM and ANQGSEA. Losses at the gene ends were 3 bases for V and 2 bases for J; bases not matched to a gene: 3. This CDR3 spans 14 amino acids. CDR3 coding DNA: TGCAGCGTTGATAAGACAGGGACTAATGAAAAACTGTTTTTT. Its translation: CSVDKTGTNEKLFF.

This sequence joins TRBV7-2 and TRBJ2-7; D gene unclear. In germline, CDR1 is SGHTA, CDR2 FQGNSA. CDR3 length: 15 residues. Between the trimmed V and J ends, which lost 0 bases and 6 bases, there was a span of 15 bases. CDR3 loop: CASSLAGGRTSEQYF. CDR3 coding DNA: TGTGCCAGCAGCTTAGCAGGTGGCAGAACCTCCGAGCAGTACTTC.

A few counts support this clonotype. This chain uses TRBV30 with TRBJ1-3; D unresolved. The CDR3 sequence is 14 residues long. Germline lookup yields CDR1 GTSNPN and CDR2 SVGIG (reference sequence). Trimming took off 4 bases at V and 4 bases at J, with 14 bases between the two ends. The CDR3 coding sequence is TGTGCCTGGACAGGCTGGTCCTCCGGAAACACCATATATTTT. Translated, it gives CAWTGWSSGNTIYF.

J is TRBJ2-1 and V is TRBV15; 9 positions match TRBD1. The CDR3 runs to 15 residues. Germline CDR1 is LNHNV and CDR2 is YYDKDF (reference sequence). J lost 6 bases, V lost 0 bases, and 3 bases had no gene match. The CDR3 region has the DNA TGTGCCACCAGCAGAGAGGGGACAGGGATCAATGAGCAGTTCTTC. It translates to CATSREGTGINEQFF.

The DNA of the CDR3 is TGTGCCAGCAGCTCGAACAGGGAGCAAATCTACGAGCAGTACTTC. Its translation is CASSSNREQIYEQYF. The chain is built from TRBV7-2 and TRBJ2-7, with D tentatively TRBD1 (6 bases). The germline V and J ends were trimmed by 4 bases and 3 bases, with 16 bases remaining between them. The CDR3 has 15 residues. Germline-derived CDR1 and CDR2 are SGHTA and FQGNSA.

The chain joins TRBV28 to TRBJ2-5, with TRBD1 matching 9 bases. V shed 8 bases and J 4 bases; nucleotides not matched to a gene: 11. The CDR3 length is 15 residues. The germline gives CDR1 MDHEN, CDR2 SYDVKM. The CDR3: CASRPSGTGRETQYF. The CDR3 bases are TGTGCCAGCCGACCTTCCGGGACAGGGCGAGAGACCCAGTACTTC.